Described below is a single T cell receptor beta chain sequence and its context. What it binds is not known. The data stem from a study of OX40 agonist ivuxolimab in advanced cancers. Study-level background: While on treatment, patients had intravenous ivuxolimab at 0.01 to 10 mg/kg every 2 weeks. Having had anti-PD-1, anti-PD-L1 or anti-CTLA-4 therapy before was allowed, and under 50% had some. Overall study results and limits: CD4+ and CD8+ T cells in blood underwent clonal expansion by week 6 at 0.1 to 3.0 mg/kg. Low levels of normalized T-cell clonal expansion also appeared in some nonresponders.

Sequenced by immunoSEQ multiplex PCR; TCRdb stores in-frame clones only, minus some. Of approximately 52,000 clones listed, approximately 88% are singletons. Per germline, CDR1 SNHLY and CDR2 FYNNEI. The CDR3 spans 17 residues. The V gene end was trimmed by 6 bases and the J gene end by 5 bases; junction bases not matched to a gene: 14. Sample: CD4+ or CD8+ T cells sorted from blood, taken in a trial of the OX40 agonist ivuxolimab. This receptor was identified in an adult with an advanced solid tumor such as melanoma, head and neck, liver or kidney cancer. V and J are TRBV2 and TRBJ1-1; 11 nucleotides align to TRBD1. The CDR3 nucleotides are TGTGCCAGCAGAGGATGGGACAGGGGGTATTCTGGGACTGAAGCTTTCTTT. Its translation: CASRGWDRGYSGTEAFF.